A selection of T cell receptor beta chains follows, all from one sample in a study of cytomegalovirus exposure and HLA in healthy donors. Some clones are missing from TCRdb's copy, which holds only in-frame ones; the method was immunoSEQ multiplex PCR. The sample contains 110,000 or so clones, 82% of which appear only once. Sequenced sample: PBMCs. These receptors all come from a woman aged 18-30 years in good health and CMV-seronegative. Each CDR3 is given with its conserved first and last residue. The D gene is left open where the match is weak. Rows give clone size only sometimes, using once, few, many, or a class for an expanded clone.

cdr3_length: 13
d_call: -
clone_size: -
j_call: TRBJ1-2
v_call: TRBV7-2
cdr3_aa: CASSSRTGNGYTF
cdr3_nt: TGTGCCAGCAGCTCGAGGACGGGGAATGGCTACACCTTC

cdr3_length: 16
d_call: TRBD2
clone_size: -
j_call: TRBJ2-3
v_call: TRBV5-1
cdr3_aa: CASSLEAGGGSDTQYF
cdr3_nt: TGCGCCAGCAGCTTGGAGGCGGGAGGAGGGTCAGATACGCAGTATTTT

cdr3_length: 14
d_call: TRBD1
clone_size: -
j_call: TRBJ1-1
v_call: TRBV30
cdr3_aa: CAWTARGRGTEAFF
cdr3_nt: TGTGCCTGGACGGCCAGGGGGCGAGGAACTGAAGCTTTCTTT

cdr3_length: 15
d_call: TRBD2
clone_size: -
j_call: TRBJ2-7
v_call: TRBV18
cdr3_aa: CASSPPGRGAYEQYF
cdr3_nt: TGTGCCAGCTCACCACCGGGGCGGGGGGCCTACGAGCAGTACTTC

cdr3_length: 14
d_call: -
clone_size: -
j_call: TRBJ2-5
v_call: TRBV18
cdr3_aa: CASSPSGNPETQYF
cdr3_nt: TGTGCCAGCTCACCTTCTGGCAATCCGGAGACCCAGTACTTC

cdr3_length: 13
d_call: TRBD1
clone_size: few
j_call: TRBJ1-1
v_call: TRBV6-5
cdr3_aa: CASSRQGTAEAFF
cdr3_nt: TGTGCCAGCAGTCGACAGGGAACGGCTGAAGCTTTCTTT

cdr3_length: 13
d_call: -
clone_size: -
j_call: TRBJ1-1
v_call: TRBV10-3
cdr3_aa: CAISGPKNTEAFF
cdr3_nt: TGTGCCATCAGTGGGCCCAAGAACACTGAAGCTTTCTTT

cdr3_length: 14
d_call: -
clone_size: -
j_call: TRBJ2-5
v_call: TRBV6-5
cdr3_aa: CASSYVSGKETQYF
cdr3_nt: TGTGCCAGCAGTTACGTGTCAGGAAAAGAGACCCAGTACTTC

cdr3_length: 16
d_call: TRBD1
clone_size: -
j_call: TRBJ1-1
v_call: TRBV7-6
cdr3_aa: CASSLADRERNTEAFF
cdr3_nt: TGTGCCAGCAGCTTAGCGGACAGGGAGAGGAACACTGAAGCTTTCTTT

cdr3_length: 13
d_call: TRBD1
clone_size: -
j_call: TRBJ1-4
v_call: TRBV5-4
cdr3_aa: CASSRDRGEKLFF
cdr3_nt: TGTGCCAGCAGCCGAGACAGGGGAGAAAAACTGTTTTTT

cdr3_length: 13
d_call: -
clone_size: -
j_call: TRBJ2-2
v_call: TRBV6-5
cdr3_aa: CASSYGAPGELFF
cdr3_nt: TGTGCCAGCAGTTACGGGGCGCCCGGGGAGCTGTTTTTT

cdr3_length: 15
d_call: TRBD2
clone_size: -
j_call: TRBJ2-2
v_call: TRBV6-1
cdr3_aa: CASVLAGAGTGELFF
cdr3_nt: TGTGCCAGCGTCTTAGCGGGGGCGGGCACCGGGGAGCTGTTTTTT

cdr3_length: 17
d_call: TRBD2
clone_size: -
j_call: TRBJ2-1
v_call: TRBV9
cdr3_aa: CASSVELAGTLYNEQFF
cdr3_nt: TGTGCCAGCAGCGTAGAGCTAGCGGGGACGCTGTACAATGAGCAGTTCTTC

cdr3_length: 12
d_call: TRBD1
clone_size: -
j_call: TRBJ1-2
v_call: TRBV19
cdr3_aa: CASSDRGHGYTF
cdr3_nt: TGTGCCAGTAGCGACAGGGGGCATGGCTACACCTTC

cdr3_length: 14
d_call: -
clone_size: once
j_call: TRBJ1-3
v_call: TRBV7-2
cdr3_aa: CASSLVDMPESLYF
cdr3_nt: TGTGCCAGCAGCTTAGTCGATATGCCGGAGAGCTTATATTTT

cdr3_length: 14
d_call: -
clone_size: -
j_call: TRBJ1-1
v_call: TRBV18
cdr3_aa: CASSPGGSNTEAFF
cdr3_nt: TGTGCCAGCTCACCCGGAGGGTCGAACACTGAAGCTTTCTTT

cdr3_length: 16
d_call: TRBD1
clone_size: -
j_call: TRBJ1-4
v_call: TRBV5-6
cdr3_aa: CASSLTGQPPYEKLFF
cdr3_nt: TGTGCCAGCAGCTTGACGGGACAGCCACCATATGAAAAACTGTTTTTT

cdr3_length: 17
d_call: -
clone_size: few
j_call: TRBJ1-3
v_call: TRBV15
cdr3_aa: CATSPSTGPRSGNTIYF
cdr3_nt: TGTGCCACCAGCCCTTCAACGGGTCCGCGCTCTGGAAACACCATATATTTT

cdr3_length: 17
d_call: TRBD1
clone_size: -
j_call: TRBJ1-2
v_call: TRBV4-3
cdr3_aa: CASSQEYPGQGNHGYTF
cdr3_nt: TGCGCCAGCAGCCAAGAGTATCCGGGACAGGGGAACCATGGCTACACCTTC

cdr3_length: 14
d_call: -
clone_size: -
j_call: TRBJ2-7
v_call: TRBV19
cdr3_aa: CASSIGSGKDEQYF
cdr3_nt: TGTGCCAGTAGTATAGGGTCCGGGAAGGACGAGCAGTACTTC

cdr3_length: 18
d_call: -
clone_size: -
j_call: TRBJ2-4
v_call: TRBV19
cdr3_aa: CASSILGPGLLAKNIQYF
cdr3_nt: TGTGCCAGTAGTATCTTAGGACCGGGACTCCTAGCCAAAAACATTCAGTACTTC

cdr3_length: 16
d_call: -
clone_size: -
j_call: TRBJ1-5
v_call: TRBV19
cdr3_aa: CASSISAGIPHQPQHF
cdr3_nt: TGTGCCAGTAGTATATCGGCAGGGATCCCTCATCAGCCCCAGCATTTT